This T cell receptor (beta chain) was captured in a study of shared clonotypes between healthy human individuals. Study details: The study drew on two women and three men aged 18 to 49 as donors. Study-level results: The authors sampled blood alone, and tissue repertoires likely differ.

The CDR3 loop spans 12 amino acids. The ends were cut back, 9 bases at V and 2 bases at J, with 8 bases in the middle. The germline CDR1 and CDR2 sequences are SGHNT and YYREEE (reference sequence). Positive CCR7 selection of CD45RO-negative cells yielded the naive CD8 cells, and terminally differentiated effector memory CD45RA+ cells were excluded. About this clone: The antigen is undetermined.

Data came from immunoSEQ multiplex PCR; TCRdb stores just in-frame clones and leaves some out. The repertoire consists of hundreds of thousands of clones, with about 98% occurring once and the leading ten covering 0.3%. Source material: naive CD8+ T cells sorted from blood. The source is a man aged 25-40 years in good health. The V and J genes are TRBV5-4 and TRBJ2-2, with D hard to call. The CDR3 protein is CATQDNTGELFF. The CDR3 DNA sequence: TGTGCCACCCAAGATAACACCGGGGAGCTGTTTTTT.